This T cell receptor beta chain comes out of a study of cytomegalovirus exposure and HLA in healthy donors. The overall study: T cells numbering around 170 million yielded around 120 million unique TCR beta sequences in an earlier analysis.

Primers: 60 Vbeta forward and 13 Jbeta reverse. Clones were read by immunoSEQ multiplex PCR, and TCRdb kept only the in-frame ones, dropping some. Here the sample table reports approximately 77,000 clones. The TCR was taken from a young man in good health and CMV-seronegative. The source material was PBMCs.

The CDR3, as DNA: TGTGCCAGCAGCCGTCTATCCAGAGGTCCGTGGAGCAATCAGCCCCAGCATTTT. It codes for CASSRLSRGPWSNQPQHF. The genes are TRBV7-9 and TRBJ1-5, with unresolved D. Trimming took off 5 bases at V and 1 base at J, with 21 bases between the two ends. Germline CDR1 reads SEHNR; CDR2 reads FQNEAQ (reference sequence). The length of the CDR3 is 18 residues.